Listed here are 17 T cell receptor beta chains from one sample, sequenced in a study of identical twins. TCRdb reprocessed the 5' RACE reads with MiXCR, giving one entry per CDR3 protein. Of some 900,000 distinct CDR3 sequences in the sample, roughly 12% were seen once. The data were also submitted as part of a second study, on yellow fever vaccine responses in identical twins.

What was sequenced was PBMCs. The origin of the receptors is a woman aged 18-29 years in good health.

This clonotype was picked up many times. The chain uses TRBV29-1 and TRBJ2-1; 7 nucleotides agree with TRBD2. The J segment lost 8 bases and the V segment lost 2 bases, leaving 12 bases of the junction unmatched. The CDR3 contains 15 residues. Germline V gene data show CDR1 as SQVTM and CDR2 as ANQGSEA. DNA of the CDR3: TGCAGCGTTGAAAAAGGTTGGGCGGGAGAGGATGAGCAGTTCTTC. Its translation is CSVEKGWAGEDEQFF.

This clonotype was counted a few times. The V and J genes are TRBV5-1 and TRBJ2-7; D is uncertain. V was shortened by 2 bases and J by 2 bases, with 11 bases between the two germline ends. The germline V gene has CDR1 SGHRS and CDR2 YFSETQ. The CDR3 has 14 residues. CDR3 amino acids: CASSLTLGPYEQYF. Here the CDR3 DNA reads TGCGCCAGCAGCTTAACCCTCGGGCCCTACGAGCAGTACTTC.

The chain has TRBV9 and TRBJ2-3; D unclear. Germline V gene lookup returns CDR1 SGDLS and CDR2 YYNGEE. Between the trimmed V and J ends, which lost 0 bases and 6 bases, there was a span of 8 bases. The CDR3 totals 13 residues. The CDR3: CASSVGHSDTQYF. As DNA, the CDR3 is TGTGCCAGCAGCGTAGGTCACAGCGATACGCAGTATTTT.

This clonotype occurred a few times. This chain uses TRBV27 with TRBJ2-1; TRBD2 agrees at 11 bases. CDR1 is MNHEY and CDR2 is SMNVEV in the germline V gene (reference sequence). V dropped 5 bases and J dropped 4; count of bases not matched to a gene: 10. The CDR3 runs 17 residues. The chain's CDR3 is CASSPWTSGHTYNEQFF. The CDR3, as DNA: TGTGCCAGCAGTCCTTGGACTAGCGGGCACACTTACAATGAGCAGTTCTTC.

This clonotype was observed a few times. This sequence joins TRBV9 and TRBJ1-1; D is possibly TRBD1 (5 bases). The CDR3 totals 14 residues. CDR1 and CDR2 from the germline V gene are SGDLS and YYNGEE. V lost 0 bases, J lost 3 bases, and 9 bases lay in between. The CDR3 bases are TGTGCCAGCAGCGTAGAGTCGGGGGACACTGAAGCTTTCTTT. Its protein is CASSVESGDTEAFF.

This clonotype was seen at least ten times. The chain joins TRBV4-2 to TRBJ2-1; TRBD2 matches 8 bases. The germline CDR1 and CDR2 sequences are LGHNA and YNFKEQ. The CDR3 loop spans 15 amino acids. The trim removed 2 bases at V and 7 bases at J, leaving 7 bases unmatched. The CDR3 coding sequence is TGTGCCAGCAGCCAAACGGGGGGGCTATTGAATGAGCAGTTCTTC. Translating it yields CASSQTGGLLNEQFF.

This clonotype has only a few counts. The chain employs TRBV20-1 and TRBJ2-1; D is ambiguous. The V end lost 4 bases, the J end lost 8 bases, and 18 bases lay between the germline ends. The germline V gene has CDR1 DFQATT and CDR2 SNEGSKA (reference sequence). This CDR3 contains 14 residues. CDR3 sequence reads: CSATGQNGIYEQFF. The CDR3 DNA follows: TGCAGTGCTACGGGCCAAAACGGTATCTATGAGCAGTTCTTC.

This clonotype was found a few times. This chain links TRBV28 with TRBJ2-5; 7 bases agree with TRBD2. With V trimmed by 1 base and J by 4 bases, 3 bases remained unmatched. The V gene's germline CDR1 is MDHEN and CDR2 SYDVKM. CDR3 length equals 14 residues. DNA of the CDR3: TGTGCCAGCAGTTTATTGTCGGGGGGAGAGACCCAGTACTTC. The encoded protein is CASSLLSGGETQYF.

This clonotype has just a few counts. The chain links TRBV12-3 or TRBV12-4 to TRBJ1-5; unclear D gene. The length of the CDR3 is 14 residues. The V gene lost 7 bases and the J gene lost 1 base, with 11 bases spanning the gap. CDR3 DNA sequence: TGTGCCAGCACCTCGGCGGCGAGCAATCAGCCCCAGCATTTT. It specifies CASTSAASNQPQHF.

J is TRBJ2-1 and V is TRBV5-1, with TRBD2 matching over 9 bases. This CDR3 contains 16 residues. The ends lost 3 bases at V and 6 bases at J; junction bases unmatched: 10. Germline assignment: CDR1 SGHRS and CDR2 YFSETQ. CDR3 amino acids: CASSSSGTSWTNEQFF. The CDR3, as DNA: TGCGCCAGCAGCTCCTCCGGGACTAGCTGGACCAATGAGCAGTTCTTC.

The chain combines TRBV7-6 with TRBJ2-2, with D perhaps matching TRBD1 or TRBD2 (5 bases each). V lost 3 bases, J lost 1 base, and 12 bases lay in between. CDR1 SGHVS and CDR2 FNYEAQ come from the germline V gene. The length of the CDR3 is 16 residues. For the CDR3, the DNA is TGTGCCAGCAGCTTCCGCAGTGGGGGGAACACCGGGGAGCTGTTTTTT. Translated: CASSFRSGGNTGELFF.

The rearrangement joins TRBV7-9 to TRBJ1-4; maybe TRBD1 (5 bases). Germline lookup yields CDR1 SEHNR and CDR2 FQNEAQ (reference sequence). V was trimmed by 2 bases and J by 5 bases, leaving 12 bases between them. The CDR3 contains 15 residues. CDR3: CASSLFQGVNEKLFF. DNA of the CDR3: TGTGCCAGCAGCTTATTTCAGGGCGTAAATGAAAAACTGTTTTTT.

The chain employs TRBV18 and TRBJ2-1; 7 bases match TRBD2. The CDR3 has 17 residues. Germline CDR1 and CDR2: KGHSH and LQKENI. The ends lost 1 base at V and 3 bases at J; junction bases unmatched: 9. As DNA, the CDR3 is TGTGCCAGCTCACCACTCTCGATCGGGGAGGGCTACAATGAGCAGTTCTTC. Translated, it gives CASSPLSIGEGYNEQFF.

The V and J genes are TRBV7-9 and TRBJ1-2, with 8 bases aligning to TRBD1. The V and J ends lost 5 bases and 8 bases, in that order; junction bases with no gene match: 10. The CDR3 loop spans 14 amino acids. CDR1 SEHNR and CDR2 FQNEAQ come from the germline V gene (reference sequence). The CDR3 nucleotides are TGTGCCAGCAGCCCAGACCTAGGACAGGGAGGCTACACCTTC. The encoded protein is CASSPDLGQGGYTF.

The sample holds a few counts of this clonotype. V gene TRBV6-1 combines with J gene TRBJ2-5; 7 positions match TRBD1. V shed 6 bases, J shed 7 bases, and the junction held 14 bases outside the gene matches. Germline values: CDR1 MNHNS, CDR2 SASEGT. The CDR3 sequence is 15 residues long. CDR3 sequence: CASRSTGASLWTQYF. The CDR3 DNA follows: TGTGCCAGCAGATCCACAGGGGCCTCCCTCTGGACCCAGTACTTC.

This clonotype has a count of ten or more. The chain has TRBV5-1 and TRBJ2-1, with 10 bases lining up with TRBD2. The CDR3 consists of 15 residues. The V gene's germline CDR1 is SGHRS and CDR2 YFSETQ. The V gene end was trimmed by 0 bases and the J gene end by 8 bases; junction bases not matched to a gene: 5. CDR3 nucleotide sequence: TGCGCCAGCAGCTTGGGCACTAGCGGGGCCCATGAGCAGTTCTTC. This encodes CASSLGTSGAHEQFF. Full variable domain (remainder filled in from reference TRBV5-1 and TRBJ2-1): KAGVTQTPRYLIKTRGQQVTLSCSPISGHRSVSWYQQTPGQGLQFLFEYFSETQRNKGNFPGRFSGRQFSNSRSEMNVSTLELGDSALYLCASSLGTSGAHEQFFGPGTRLTVL.

This clonotype was detected a few times. This chain joins TRBV4-1 and TRBJ2-7; no firm D call. Germline CDR1 MGHRA, CDR2 YSYEKL. The CDR3 covers 11 residues. Trimming left V 6 bases short and J 3 bases short, with 6 bases between. The CDR3 is CASRRNYEQYV. The CDR3 coding sequence is TGCGCCAGCAGACGGAACTACGAGCAGTACGTC.